This TCR beta chain was retrieved from a study of response to subunit inactivated influenza vaccine. In its sample, this clonotype was seen a few times. TCRdb re-called the RT-PCR reads with MiXCR, one entry per CDR3 protein. The sample has around 600,000 distinct CDR3 sequences; approximately 10% are singletons. This CDR3 is 13 amino acids long. Germline CDR1 and CDR2: LNHNV and YYDKDF (reference sequence). Deletions cut 0 bases from V and 5 bases from J, with 6 bases between. These sequences were also reported in another study, on T cells expressing NK-cell markers. That investigation notes: 5'RACE template switching built TCR beta cDNA with unique molecular identifiers.

The chain recombines TRBV15 with TRBJ2-3; D is undetermined. This material consisted of PBMCs from blood, taken on the day of vaccination. The receptor was isolated from a man aged 45-65 years who received an inactivated influenza vaccine. CDR3 nucleotide sequence: TGTGCCACCAGCAGAGATTGGCGAGATACGCAGTATTTT. Amino acid sequence: CATSRDWRDTQYF.